This record concerns one T cell receptor beta chain sequence. Positively selected for CCR7, the CD45RO-negative cells used as naive CD8 cells excluded terminally differentiated effector memory CD45RA+ cells. All donors were Caucasian adults living in Nashville, Tennessee. The CDR3 sequence is 18 residues long. V lost 0 bases, J lost 2 bases, and 7 bases stayed unmatched. The germline V gene has CDR1 SGHNT and CDR2 YYREEE (reference sequence). These data come from a study of shared clonotypes between healthy human individuals. Across the study: Two female and a few male donors aged 18 to 49 were enrolled. There were three CD4 naive, three CD4 memory, two CD8 naive and one CD8 memory plates per donor.

The study ran the assay at deep level. The table came from immunoSEQ multiplex PCR; TCRdb's copy has only in-frame clones and leaves some out. Here the sample spans roughly 2.1 million clones, 90% to 95% being singletons. The sequence was collected from a young man in good health. Some clones in this sample may be carry-over from other donors' samples. Sequencing was done on a sample of naive CD8+ T cells from PBMCs. The rearrangement joins TRBV5-4 to TRBJ2-5; 13 bases align to TRBD2. The CDR3, as DNA: TGTGCCAGCAGCTTGGTTGGTGCGGGACTAGCGGGACAAGAGACCCAGTACTTC. Encoded protein: CASSLVGAGLAGQETQYF. Full variable domain (missing parts from reference TRBV5-4 and TRBJ2-5): ETGVTQSPTHLIKTRGQQVTLRCSSQSGHNTVSWYQQALGQGPQFIFQYYREEENGRGNFPPRFSGLQFPNYSSELNVNALELDDSALYLCASSLVGAGLAGQETQYFGPGTRLLVL.